The source of this TCR beta chain is a study of T-cell reconstitution after alpha-beta-depleted transplantation in children. A few counts support this clonotype. During its preparation, the TCRbeta library received unique molecular identifiers. TCRdb re-called the PCR reads with MiXCR, one entry per CDR3 protein. The sample holds some 300,000 distinct CDR3 sequences; 10% are singletons and the top ten take under 3%. Sequencing used PBMCs from the stem cell graft donor, obtained from the stem cell graft. The receptor was isolated from a human donor who donated a stem cell graft to a child with acute lymphoblastic leukemia.

The CDR3, as DNA: TGCGCCAGCAGGGACAGGGGGCGCTGGGAGACCCAGTACTTC. Its translation: CASRDRGRWETQYF. J is TRBJ2-5 and V is TRBV10-2; 11 bases fit TRBD1. The CDR3 is made up of 14 amino acids. Looked up from germline, CDR1 is WSHSY and CDR2 is SAAADI. The junction had 5 bases not matched to a gene; V was cut back by 6 bases and J by 5 bases.